The clone carrying this T cell receptor beta chain was seen more than once but under ten times. The germline V and J ends were trimmed by 4 bases and 6 bases, with 10 bases remaining between them. The CDR3 has 13 amino acids. Per germline, CDR1 LGHDT and CDR2 YNNKEL (reference sequence). The record originates from a study of blood T cell repertoires in COVID-19. Overall study: The cDNA or gDNA used as material had been derived from T cells, B-cell-depleted T cells, or PBMCs.

Per the authors' pipeline: The authors estimated nucleated cell counts from reference gene primer amplification. Sequenced by immunoSEQ multiplex PCR; TCRdb stores in-frame clones only, minus some. That table is the source of V, J and clone size, and D and trimming were worked out from the DNA. The sample includes 100,000 or so clones, around nine tenths of them seen just once. Sequencing was carried out using peripheral blood. J is TRBJ1-3 and V is TRBV3-1 (or the pseudogene TRBV3-2); unclear D gene. The clonotype was recovered from a woman between 45 and 60 years old in a cohort sampled during active COVID-19. This CDR3 is CASSLSRINTIYF. The CDR3 DNA reads as TGTGCCAGCAGCCTCTCGCGTATAAACACCATATATTTT.